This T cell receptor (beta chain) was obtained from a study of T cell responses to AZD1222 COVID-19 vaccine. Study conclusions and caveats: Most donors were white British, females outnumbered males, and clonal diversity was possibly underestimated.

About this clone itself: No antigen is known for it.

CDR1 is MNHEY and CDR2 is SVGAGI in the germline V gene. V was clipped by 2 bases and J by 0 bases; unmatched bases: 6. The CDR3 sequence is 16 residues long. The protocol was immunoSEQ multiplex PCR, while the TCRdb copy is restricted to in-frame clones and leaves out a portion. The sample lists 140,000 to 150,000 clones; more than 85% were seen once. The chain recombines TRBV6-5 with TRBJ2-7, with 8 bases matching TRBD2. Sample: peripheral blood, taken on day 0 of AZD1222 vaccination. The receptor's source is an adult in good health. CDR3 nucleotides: TGTGCCAGCAGTTACGGTGCCAGCGGGAGCTCCTACGAGCAGTACTTC. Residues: CASSYGASGSSYEQYF.